A single sample gave rise to the 10 T cell receptor beta chains below, sequenced in a study of memory B cells and T cells in multiple sclerosis. CFSE-dim autoproliferating and CFSE-high non-proliferating T cells from unstimulated culture were sequenced separately. Replicate wells were pooled after 6 to 8 days of stimulus-free culture of 45 million to 50 million CFSE-labeled PBMCs. Profiled with immunoSEQ multiplex PCR; TCRdb holds only in-frame clones, not every one. The sample lists some 48,000 clones, around 79% occurring once. Antigens of these TCRs are unknown. Sequencing was performed on PBMCs from blood kept in culture. These receptor sequences come from a human donor with multiple sclerosis.

This clone was observed a few times. This chain connects TRBV19 to TRBJ1-5; D ambiguous. Germline CDR1 reads LNHDA; CDR2 reads SQIVND (reference sequence). The CDR3 is made up of 13 amino acids. Trimming pared 8 bases from V and 6 bases from J, leaving 14 bases between. In DNA, the CDR3 is TGTGCCAGTCGTCGGGGTTTGAGTCAGCCCCAGCATTTT. It codes for CASRRGLSQPQHF.

The chain is built from TRBV19 and TRBJ1-4, with no clear D. Looked up from germline, CDR1 is LNHDA and CDR2 is SQIVND (reference sequence). The CDR3 has 16 amino acids. Trimming pared 4 bases from V and 4 bases from J, leaving 16 bases between. CDR3 sequence reads: CASSTPRMEDNEKLFF. In DNA form, the CDR3 reads TGTGCCAGTAGTACCCCCCGAATGGAAGATAATGAAAAACTGTTTTTT.

V is TRBV28 and J is TRBJ2-5; TRBD2 might be the D (5 bases). The CDR3 runs 14 residues. Germline V gene lookup returns CDR1 MDHEN and CDR2 SYDVKM. V lost 5 bases to trimming and J lost 1 base, with 11 bases between them. The CDR3 coding sequence is TGTGCCAGCAGTCCCCGGGGTTCCCAAGAGACCCAGTACTTC. Amino acid sequence: CASSPRGSQETQYF.

This chain links TRBV6-5 with TRBJ2-7; 7 positions match TRBD2. With V trimmed by 8 bases and J by 6 bases, 13 bases remained unmatched. The CDR3 runs 14 residues. CDR1 and CDR2 (germline): MNHEY, SVGAGI. CDR3: CASGEGAHLGEQYF. In DNA, the CDR3 is TGTGCCAGCGGGGAGGGAGCCCATTTGGGCGAGCAGTACTTC.

The chain carries TRBV19 and TRBJ1-1; D is uncertain. CDR3 length: 15 residues. V lost 1 base and J 1 base, leaving 10 bases between the germline ends. Germline V lookup: CDR1 LNHDA, CDR2 SQIVND (reference sequence). The CDR3, as DNA: TGTGCCAGTAGTATAGGCTACACCCCGAACACTGAAGCTTTCTTT. It codes for CASSIGYTPNTEAFF.

This clone appeared a few times. The V call is TRBV2, the J call TRBJ1-1; TRBD1 matches at 7 bases. CDR3 length: 13 amino acids. With V trimmed by 6 bases and J by 5 bases, 6 bases remained unmatched. The germline CDR1 and CDR2 sequences are SNHLY and FYNNEI. The CDR3 protein is CASSLQGVTEAFF. The CDR3 DNA sequence: TGTGCCAGCAGCTTGCAGGGGGTGACTGAAGCTTTCTTT.

This clone has only one observation. DNA for the CDR3: TGTGCCAGCAGCCCTTATGAGGGGGCTTTGTATGAGCAGTTCTTC. It specifies CASSPYEGALYEQFF. The V call is TRBV11-2, the J call TRBJ2-1, with 7 bases that match TRBD1. Germline trimming cut 5 bases from V and 8 bases from J; bases unmatched to any gene: 12. The CDR3 runs 15 residues. Per germline, CDR1 SGHAT and CDR2 FQNNGV. Full variable domain (remainder filled in from reference TRBV11-2 and TRBJ2-1): EAGVAQSPRYKIIEKRQSVAFWCNPISGHATLYWYQQILGQGPKLLIQFQNNGVVDDSQLPKDRFSAERLKGVDSTLKIQPAKLEDSAVYLCASSPYEGALYEQFFGPGTRLTVL.

This sequence joins TRBV28 and TRBJ1-2, with no clear D. Germline V gene lookup returns CDR1 MDHEN and CDR2 SYDVKM. Trimming removed 5 bases at V and 0 bases at J, with 16 bases between. The CDR3 runs 16 residues. CDR3 coding DNA: TGTGCCAGCAGTGCCTGGGCAGCCGAAGCTAACTATGGCTACACCTTC. This codes for CASSAWAAEANYGYTF.

The chain links TRBV7-3 to TRBJ1-1; 8 nucleotides agree with TRBD1. This CDR3 is 14 amino acids long. Germline assignment: CDR1 SGHTA and CDR2 FQGTGA. J gave up 6 bases and V 5 bases, and 8 bases lay outside the gene matches. The CDR3 coding sequence is TGTGCCAGCAGCCTCGACAGGGGTCGCGCTGAAGCTTTCTTT. Amino acids: CASSLDRGRAEAFF. The full variable domain, in which reference TRBV7-3 and TRBJ1-1 provide the parts outside the CDR3, is GAGVSQTPSNKVTEKGKYVELRCDPISGHTALYWYRQSLGQGPEFLIYFQGTGAADDSGLPNDRFFAVRPEGSVSTLKIQRTERGDSAVYLCASSLDRGRAEAFFGQGTRLTVV.

The genes are TRBV5-4 and TRBJ1-1; 11 bases are shared with TRBD1. Germline CDR1 reads SGHNT; CDR2 reads YYREEE (reference sequence). There are 16 residues in the CDR3. The V gene end was trimmed by 4 bases and the J gene end by 5 bases; junction bases not matched to a gene: 10. Written as DNA, the CDR3 is TGTGCCAGCAGCCGTCCCGGGACAGGGGGAGCAACTGAAGCTTTCTTT. Encoded protein: CASSRPGTGGATEAFF.